Below are 14 T cell receptor beta chains sequenced from a single sample in a study of beta chain features in type 1 diabetes. TCRB transcripts that were expressed got sequenced, as all of the isolated RNA had been reverse transcribed. The table came from immunoSEQ multiplex PCR; TCRdb's copy has only in-frame clones and leaves some out. Of 350,000 or so clones in the sample, around 20% are singletons; the top ten hold roughly 0.045%. Sequencing was performed on naive CD4+ T cells from blood. These receptor sequences come from a woman aged 18 to 35 in good health.

The V and J genes are TRBV5-1 and TRBJ2-7; D perhaps matches TRBD1 (5 bases). Germline CDR1 reads SGHRS; CDR2 reads YFSETQ. CDR3 length: 14 residues. Between the trimmed V and J ends, which lost 0 bases and 4 bases, there was a span of 11 bases. CDR3 sequence: CASSLEAGIYEQYF. The CDR3 DNA sequence: TGCGCCAGCAGCTTGGAAGCAGGGATATACGAGCAGTACTTC.

The rearrangement uses TRBV5-1 and TRBJ1-1; D gene unclear. CDR3 size: 13 residues. Looked up from germline, CDR1 is SGHRS and CDR2 is YFSETQ. V was trimmed by 3 bases and J by 2 bases, leaving 8 bases between them. The CDR3 is CASSWSRNTEAFF. CDR3 in DNA: TGCGCCAGCAGCTGGAGCAGAAACACTGAAGCTTTCTTT. Full variable domain (remainder filled in from reference TRBV5-1 and TRBJ1-1): KAGVTQTPRYLIKTRGQQVTLSCSPISGHRSVSWYQQTPGQGLQFLFEYFSETQRNKGNFPGRFSGRQFSNSRSEMNVSTLELGDSALYLCASSWSRNTEAFFGQGTRLTVV.

The chain couples TRBV4-2 to TRBJ2-4, with D unclear. The V gene's germline CDR1 is LGHNA and CDR2 YNFKEQ. This CDR3 is 16 amino acids long. V lost 4 bases and J 0 bases, leaving 13 bases between the germline ends. The chain's CDR3 is CASSPVWRGAKNIQYF. CDR3 sequence (DNA): TGTGCCAGCAGCCCCGTTTGGCGAGGAGCCAAAAACATTCAGTACTTC.

The sample holds a few counts of this clone. J is TRBJ2-1 and V is TRBV11-2, with 9 positions matching TRBD2. J was trimmed by 0 bases and V by 5 bases; bases with no gene match: 11. This CDR3 has 18 residues. The germline CDR1 and CDR2 sequences are SGHAT and FQNNGV. The CDR3 DNA reads as TGTGCCAGCAGCGGTCGGGCGGGGGGGCCTAGCTCCTACAATGAGCAGTTCTTC. Amino acid sequence: CASSGRAGGPSSYNEQFF.

This clone was counted a few times. The V and J genes are TRBV27 and TRBJ1-1; D not resolved. With 6 bases removed from V and 0 bases from J, the gap between germline ends came to 11 bases. CDR3 length: 14 residues. Germline CDR1 is MNHEY and CDR2 is SMNVEV (reference sequence). The CDR3 DNA is TGTGCCAGCAGAAGGCGAGACTTGAACACTGAAGCTTTCTTT. This codes for CASRRRDLNTEAFF.

The V and J genes are TRBV7-2 and TRBJ2-3; 11 nucleotides match TRBD2. The CDR3 runs to 17 residues. Germline CDR1 SGHTA, CDR2 FQGNSA. Losses at the gene ends were 5 bases for V and 2 bases for J; bases not matched to a gene: 9. CDR3 region: CASSPPGLAAPTDTQYF. In DNA, the CDR3 is TGTGCCAGCAGCCCTCCGGGACTAGCGGCCCCCACAGATACGCAGTATTTT.

This clone has a handful of counts. The V call is TRBV5-5, the J call TRBJ2-7, with D maybe TRBD2 (6 bases). Germline V gene data show CDR1 as SGHKS and CDR2 as YYEKEE (reference sequence). The CDR3 runs to 14 residues. The V gene lost 4 bases and the J gene lost 3 bases, with 14 bases spanning the gap. CDR3 nucleotide sequence: TGTGCCAGCAGCCCGGGCTGGGGGGACTACGAGCAGTACTTC. Protein product: CASSPGWGDYEQYF.

The chain links TRBV7-2 to TRBJ1-2, with 8 bases aligning to TRBD1. Germline assignment: CDR1 SGHTA and CDR2 FQGNSA. The ends lost 7 bases at V and 8 bases at J; junction bases unmatched: 6. CDR3 length: 12 amino acids. This CDR3 reads CASKTGGGGYTF. The CDR3 coding sequence is TGTGCCAGCAAAACAGGGGGGGGAGGCTACACCTTC.

The chain is built from TRBV29-1 and TRBJ2-1; 11 nucleotides agree with TRBD1. Germline V lookup: CDR1 SQVTM, CDR2 ANQGSEA. The CDR3 covers 13 residues. Trimming removed 5 bases from V and 9 bases from J; junction bases left unmatched: 6. The CDR3 DNA follows: TGCAGCGTTTCGGACAGGGGGCTGTTTGAGCAGTTCTTC. Encoded protein: CSVSDRGLFEQFF.

This clone was recorded a few times. Its ends do not fully match the called genes, so a read error is possible. The V call is TRBV11-3, the J call TRBJ2-7; 7 bases are shared with TRBD2. The CDR3 contains 13 residues. Germline V gene data show CDR1 as SGHNT and CDR2 as YENEEA. CDR3 nucleotide sequence: TGTGCCAGCAGCTCCTTCGCGGGGGACGTCTCTGTCTTC. It translates to CASSSFAGDVSVF.

This clone occurred a few times. At one end, the junction sequence differs from germline, possibly due to a read error. V usage is TRBV29-1 and J usage is TRBJ2-5; TRBD2 matches at 11 bases. This CDR3 has 14 residues. Germline V CDR1 and CDR2: SQVTM, ANQGSEA. In nucleotides, the CDR3 is TGCAGCGTCACTAGCGGGGGACCCCAAGTGACCCAGTACTTC. The encoded protein is CSVTSGGPQVTQYF.

In this sample, this clone turned up a few times. This chain uses TRBV28 with TRBJ2-1; a weak D match, TRBD1 (5 bases). The V and J ends lost 7 bases and 6 bases respectively, with 22 bases between them. This CDR3 spans 16 amino acids. CDR1 and CDR2 (germline): MDHEN, SYDVKM. CDR3 loop: CASIPPGKLASNEQFF. CDR3 in DNA: TGTGCCAGCATCCCCCCAGGGAAATTGGCAAGCAATGAGCAGTTCTTC.

J is TRBJ1-2 and V is TRBV7-9; TRBD1 aligns across 9 bases. V was pared by 4 bases and J by 6 bases, with 6 bases of the junction left unmatched. Germline V gene lookup returns CDR1 SEHNR and CDR2 FQNEAQ (reference sequence). The CDR3 consists of 14 residues. The CDR3 DNA follows: TGTGCCAGCAGCTCTCGGACAGGGGTGAATGGCTACACCTTC. Its translation: CASSSRTGVNGYTF.

This clone was seen a handful of times. The rearrangement links TRBV2 to TRBJ1-4; tentative D call: TRBD1 (6 bases). Looked up from germline, CDR1 is SNHLY and CDR2 is FYNNEI. V was clipped by 5 bases and J by 7 bases, with 14 bases between them. The CDR3 contains 14 residues. The CDR3: CASSIDRHGEKLFF. CDR3 nucleotides: TGTGCCAGCAGTATCGACAGGCACGGTGAAAAACTGTTTTTT. The whole variable domain, remainder taken from reference TRBV2 and TRBJ1-4, is EPEVTQTPSHQVTQMGQEVILRCVPISNHLYFYWYRQILGQKVEFLVSFYNNEISEKSEIFDDQFSVERPDGSNFTLKIRSTKLEDSAMYFCASSIDRHGEKLFFGSGTQLSVL.